These T cell receptor beta chains were read from a single sample in a study of identical twins. TCRdb recomputed calls from the 5' RACE reads with MiXCR, one row per CDR3 protein. The sample holds roughly 1,500,000 distinct CDR3 sequences, roughly 35% seen once. Sequencing was performed on cord blood. All receptors derive from a newborn girl in good health. The CDR3 runs from the conserved cysteine through the conserved F or W. The D gene is left open where the match is weak. A clone size is listed for some rows: how often the clone was seen (once, few, many), or a class if it is expanded.

j_call: TRBJ2-7
d_call: TRBD2
clone_size: -
v_call: TRBV11-2
cdr3_aa: CASSIPSGGAYNEQYF
cdr3_nt: TGTGCCAGCAGCATTCCTAGCGGGGGGGCCTACAATGAGCAGTACTTC

j_call: TRBJ1-5
d_call: -
clone_size: -
v_call: TRBV2
cdr3_aa: CASSVRSFNQPQHF
cdr3_nt: TGTGCCAGCAGTGTTCGGTCTTTTAATCAGCCCCAGCATTTT

j_call: TRBJ2-7
d_call: TRBD1
clone_size: -
v_call: TRBV10-3
cdr3_aa: CAISGLDREQYF
cdr3_nt: TGTGCCATCAGTGGCCTGGACAGGGAGCAGTACTTC

j_call: TRBJ1-5
d_call: -
clone_size: few
v_call: TRBV7-2
cdr3_aa: CASSPLVGNQPQHF
cdr3_nt: TGTGCCAGCAGCCCCCTCGTCGGCAATCAGCCCCAGCATTTT

j_call: TRBJ2-7
d_call: TRBD2
clone_size: -
v_call: TRBV30
cdr3_aa: CAWSSGTSGSEQYF
cdr3_nt: TGTGCCTGGAGTTCCGGGACTAGCGGATCCGAGCAGTACTTC

j_call: TRBJ2-4
d_call: -
clone_size: many
v_call: TRBV29-1
cdr3_aa: CSVGGGLAKNIQYF
cdr3_nt: TGCAGCGTTGGTGGGGGACTAGCCAAAAACATTCAGTACTTC

j_call: TRBJ2-3
d_call: TRBD1
clone_size: -
v_call: TRBV5-1
cdr3_aa: CASSFTRTGWADTQYF
cdr3_nt: TGCGCCAGCAGCTTTACCCGGACAGGGTGGGCAGATACGCAGTATTTT

j_call: TRBJ1-6
d_call: -
clone_size: -
v_call: TRBV4-2
cdr3_aa: CASSQEKASHSPLHF
cdr3_nt: TGTGCCAGCAGCCAAGAGAAGGCCTCGCATTCACCCCTCCACTTT

j_call: TRBJ2-1
d_call: -
clone_size: -
v_call: TRBV5-1
cdr3_aa: CASSPSSNLAWDEQFF
cdr3_nt: TGCGCCAGCAGCCCCTCTTCGAACCTAGCGTGGGATGAGCAGTTCTTC

j_call: TRBJ2-7
d_call: -
clone_size: many
v_call: TRBV20-1
cdr3_aa: CSARDRSPYEQYF
cdr3_nt: TGCAGTGCTAGAGATCGGTCCCCCTACGAGCAGTACTTC

j_call: TRBJ1-1
d_call: -
clone_size: -
v_call: TRBV24-1
cdr3_aa: CATSDFGWRDTEAFF
cdr3_nt: TGTGCCACCAGTGATTTTGGTTGGCGGGATACTGAAGCTTTCTTT

j_call: TRBJ1-4
d_call: TRBD1
clone_size: once
v_call: TRBV4-1
cdr3_aa: CASSHGQGASEKLFF
cdr3_nt: TGCGCCAGCAGCCACGGACAGGGGGCAAGTGAAAAACTGTTTTTT

j_call: TRBJ1-2
d_call: -
clone_size: -
v_call: TRBV20-1
cdr3_aa: CSAPRRGREDGYTF
cdr3_nt: TGCAGTGCACCCCGCAGGGGAAGGGAAGATGGCTACACCTTC

j_call: TRBJ2-7
d_call: -
clone_size: few
v_call: TRBV20-1
cdr3_aa: CSARYRLPTADEQYF
cdr3_nt: TGCAGTGCTAGATATAGACTACCGACCGCGGACGAGCAGTACTTC

j_call: TRBJ2-1
d_call: -
clone_size: few
v_call: TRBV6-1
cdr3_aa: CASSEAGTYNEQFF
cdr3_nt: TGTGCCAGCAGTGAAGCGGGGACCTACAATGAGCAGTTCTTC